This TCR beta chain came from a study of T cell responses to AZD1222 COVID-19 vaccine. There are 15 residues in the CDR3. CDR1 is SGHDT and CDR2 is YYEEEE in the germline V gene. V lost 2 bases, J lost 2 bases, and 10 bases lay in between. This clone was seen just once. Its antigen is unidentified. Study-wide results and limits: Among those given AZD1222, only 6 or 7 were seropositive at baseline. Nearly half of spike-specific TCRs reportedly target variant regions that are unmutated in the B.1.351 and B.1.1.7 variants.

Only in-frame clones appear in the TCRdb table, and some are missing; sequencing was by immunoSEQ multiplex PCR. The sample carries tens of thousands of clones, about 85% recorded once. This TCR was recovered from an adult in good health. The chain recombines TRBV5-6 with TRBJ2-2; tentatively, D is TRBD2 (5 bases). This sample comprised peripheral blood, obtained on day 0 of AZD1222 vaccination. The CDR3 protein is CASSFGLRNTGELFF. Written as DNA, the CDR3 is TGTGCCAGCAGCTTCGGACTCAGAAACACCGGGGAGCTGTTTTTT.